These T cell receptor beta chains were read from a single sample in a study of blood T cell repertoires in COVID-19. This table comes from immunoSEQ multiplex PCR, and its TCRdb copy is limited to in-frame clones, with some not included. The top ten hold around 2.5% of the sample, which has about 260,000 clones, approximately 92% seen once. Sequencing was done on a sample of peripheral blood. These receptors came from a person between 18 and 35 years old with COVID-19, enrolled during active disease. The CDR3 runs from the conserved cysteine through the conserved F or W. The D gene is left open where the match is weak. Clone size is stated in some rows and not others, as once, few, many or a class when expanded.

D,size,V,J,DNA,CDR3
NA,NA,TRBV5-1,TRBJ1-2,TGCGCCAGCAGCTTGGGACAGGCTTATGACTATGGCTACACCTTC,CASSLGQAYDYGYTF
TRBD2,NA,TRBV4-1,TRBJ2-7,TGCGCCAGCAGCCAACCAACTAGCGGAACTTACGAGCAGTACTTC,CASSQPTSGTYEQYF
TRBD1,NA,TRBV24-1,TRBJ1-4,TGTGCCACCAGTGGATCCGGGACAGGGAATGAAAAACTGTTTTTT,CATSGSGTGNEKLFF
NA,NA,TRBV5-5,TRBJ1-1,TGTGCCAGCAGCTTGTCGGCGGGTACTGAAGCTTTCTTT,CASSLSAGTEAFF
TRBD1,NA,TRBV28,TRBJ2-1,TGTGCCAGCAGTTCCGGGACAGCAAGCTCCTACAATGAGCAGTTCTTC,CASSSGTASSYNEQFF
NA,NA,TRBV7-9,TRBJ2-2,TGTGCCAGCGCGCCCCCCACCGGGGAGCTGTTTTTT,CASAPPTGELFF
TRBD1,NA,TRBV28,TRBJ1-1,TGTGCCAGCAGCGCTACAGGGGGCACTGAAGCTTTCTTT,CASSATGGTEAFF
TRBD1,NA,TRBV28,TRBJ1-3,TGTGCCAGTTGCCTCCCCGGGACAGGGGGAAACACCATATATTTT,CASCLPGTGGNTIYF
NA,NA,TRBV24-1,TRBJ2-1,TGTGCCACCAGTGTCACGGATGGGCTACACAATGAGCAGTTCTTC,CATSVTDGLHNEQFF
TRBD1,NA,TRBV5-5,TRBJ1-5,TGTGCCAGCAGCCGCGGGACAGAACTTAGCAATCAGCCCCAGCATTTT,CASSRGTELSNQPQHF
TRBD1,NA,TRBV6-2/TRBV6-3,TRBJ1-1,TGTGCCAGCAGCTGGACAGGGGCTGAAGCTTTCTTT,CASSWTGAEAFF
TRBD1,NA,TRBV19,TRBJ1-2,TGTGCCAGTACTTCTTTACAGGGGTTATATGGCTACACCTTC,CASTSLQGLYGYTF
NA,few,TRBV5-5,TRBJ2-7,TGTGCCAGCAGCTTCACCCTCAACCTATTCTACGAGCAGTACTTC,CASSFTLNLFYEQYF
NA,NA,TRBV28,TRBJ2-3,TGTGCCAGCAGTTCCCCAGGGTCTAGCACAGATACGCAGTATTTT,CASSSPGSSTDTQYF
TRBD2,few,TRBV7-9,TRBJ2-1,TGTGCCAGCAGCCCGCCCCGGGGGAGGGACAATGAGCAGTTCTTC,CASSPPRGRDNEQFF
NA,NA,TRBV4-1,TRBJ2-3,TGCGCCAGCAGCCCCGGGACAGATACGCAGTATTTT,CASSPGTDTQYF
TRBD1,NA,TRBV6-2/TRBV6-3,TRBJ2-1,TGTGCCAGCAGTTACTCTCTCGGGGACAGGCGCCCCCAGCTTACCTCCAGGGAGCAGTTCTTC,CASSYSLGDRRPQLTSREQFF
TRBD2,NA,TRBV24-1,TRBJ2-5,TGTGCCACCAGTGATTGGACTAGCGGGAGTGTGGAGACCCAGTACTTC,CATSDWTSGSVETQYF
NA,NA,TRBV19,TRBJ1-5,TGTGCCAGTAGTATATACAGGGCCCCCCAGCATTTT,CASSIYRAPQHF
TRBD2,NA,TRBV11-2,TRBJ2-2,TGTGCCAGCAGCCCGGTAGCGGGTAACAACGGGGAGCTGTTTTTT,CASSPVAGNNGELFF
NA,few,TRBV5-6,TRBJ1-5,TGTGCCAGCAGCCCCATGAGTAGCAATCAGCCCCAGCATTTT,CASSPMSSNQPQHF
NA,once,TRBV5-5,TRBJ1-1,TGTGCCAGCAGCTTGCTAGGGGCGCCATCGAACACTGAAGCTTTCTTT,CASSLLGAPSNTEAFF
NA,once,TRBV7-8,TRBJ1-5,TGTGCCAGCAGCTCCCTCCCTGGCCAGGTCAATCAGCCCCAGCATTTT,CASSSLPGQVNQPQHF
NA,NA,TRBV5-5,TRBJ1-5,TGTGCCAGCAGCGCCTCGGGGGGCCCCCAGCATTTT,CASSASGGPQHF
NA,once,TRBV7-2,TRBJ2-3,TGTGCCAGCCAAATACGGGGAGATACGCAGTATTTT,CASQIRGDTQYF
NA,NA,TRBV10-3,TRBJ2-5,TGTGCCATCAGTGAGTCTGGTCAGGGTAAAGAGACCCAGTACTTC,CAISESGQGKETQYF
TRBD1,once,TRBV5-4,TRBJ2-7,TGTGCCAGCAGCTTGGGTGGGACAGGGATCTACGAGCAGTACTTC,CASSLGGTGIYEQYF
NA,NA,TRBV25-1,TRBJ2-3,TGTGCCAGCAGTGCGAGCGGGCCCCTCACAGATACGCAGTATTTT,CASSASGPLTDTQYF
TRBD2,NA,TRBV14,TRBJ2-5,TGTGCCAGCAGCCAAGACAGCGGGAGCTGGGAGGAGACCCAGTACTTC,CASSQDSGSWEETQYF
NA,once,TRBV7-9,TRBJ2-7,TGTGCCTACATGGGCAGTCTCACTACTAGCGAGCAGTACTTC,CAYMGSLTTSEQYF
NA,NA,TRBV28,TRBJ1-5,TGTGCCAGCAGTTTATCCCTTAGGGGGAATCAGCCCCAGCATTTT,CASSLSLRGNQPQHF
NA,NA,TRBV5-1,TRBJ1-1,TGCGCCAGCAGCTTTTCAGGGAAAGGTACTGAAGCTTTCTTT,CASSFSGKGTEAFF
NA,NA,TRBV9,TRBJ2-1,TGTGCCAGCAGCGTAGGAGGGATGAATGAGCAGTTCTTC,CASSVGGMNEQFF
TRBD1,NA,TRBV13,TRBJ2-5,TGTGCCAGCGGGTCAAACCGGGACAGGGGTACAGAGACCCAGTACTTC,CASGSNRDRGTETQYF
TRBD1,NA,TRBV28,TRBJ1-3,TGTGCCAGCAGCCCGGACAGGGGGACTGGAAACACCATATATTTT,CASSPDRGTGNTIYF
NA,once,TRBV24-1,TRBJ1-5,TGTGCCACCCACATAGAGAGGGATCAGCCCCAGCATTTT,CATHIERDQPQHF
NA,NA,TRBV14,TRBJ1-2,TGTGCCAGCAGCCAAGTGACAGGCTATGGCTACACCTTC,CASSQVTGYGYTF
TRBD2,NA,TRBV19,TRBJ2-7,TGTGCCAGTAGTGGGACTAGCTGGACCTACGAGCAGTACTTC,CASSGTSWTYEQYF
TRBD1,NA,TRBV7-2,TRBJ1-1,TGTGCCAGCAGCCCCCGACAGGGAGCCACTGAAGCTTTCTTT,CASSPRQGATEAFF
TRBD1,NA,TRBV5-6,TRBJ1-1,TGTGCCAGCAGCTTCGGGACAGGGCGATTAGGAACTGAAGCTTTCTTT,CASSFGTGRLGTEAFF
TRBD1,NA,TRBV18,TRBJ1-1,TGTGCCAGCTCACCCCGACAGGGGAGCAACACTGAAGCTTTCTTT,CASSPRQGSNTEAFF
TRBD1,NA,TRBV19,TRBJ1-6,TGTGCCAGTAGTCCTACGGGACAGGGATTGGGAACCCTCCACTTT,CASSPTGQGLGTLHF
NA,NA,TRBV6-6,TRBJ2-1,TGTGCCAGCAGTTCTTCCCATGAGCAGTTCTTC,CASSSSHEQFF
NA,NA,TRBV5-1,TRBJ2-7,TGCGCCAGCAGCTTGACAGCCGAGCAGTACTTC,CASSLTAEQYF
NA,NA,TRBV2,TRBJ1-4,TGTGCCAGCAGACTTGGACAGATTAATGAAAAACTGTTTTTT,CASRLGQINEKLFF
NA,NA,TRBV19,TRBJ1-4,TGTGCCAGCGTATCCGCCGGTGCAACTAATGAAAAACTGTTTTTT,CASVSAGATNEKLFF
TRBD1,NA,TRBV11-2,TRBJ2-7,TGTGCCAGCAGCCCAAGGACAGGGGAGGACGAGCAGTACTTC,CASSPRTGEDEQYF
NA,NA,TRBV9,TRBJ2-1,TGTGCCAGCAGTCCTAGCGCAAGCACAACACTCAATGAGCAGTTCTTC,CASSPSASTTLNEQFF
TRBD1,once,TRBV6-5,TRBJ1-2,TGTGCCAGCAGCCCCGACAGGGGACGGGTTGGCTACACCTTC,CASSPDRGRVGYTF
TRBD2,NA,TRBV19,TRBJ2-7,TGTGCCAGTAGTTACTCCCCGGGACGGGGGGCCTACGAGCAGTACTTC,CASSYSPGRGAYEQYF
TRBD2,NA,TRBV20-1,TRBJ2-7,TGCAGTGCTAGTAGCTCCACTAGCGGGACCTACGAGCAGTACTTC,CSASSSTSGTYEQYF
TRBD1,NA,TRBV7-8,TRBJ1-6,TGTGCCAGCAGTAAGACAGGGAATTCACCCCTCCACTTT,CASSKTGNSPLHF
TRBD1,NA,TRBV28,TRBJ1-5,TGTGCCAGCAGTCCCGCCGGACAGGAGAAGAATCAGCCCCAGCATTTT,CASSPAGQEKNQPQHF
TRBD1,NA,TRBV6-1,TRBJ1-2,TGTGCCAGCAGTGATGCCCCGGGACAGGGATCTAGCTACACCTTC,CASSDAPGQGSSYTF
NA,once,TRBV4-3,TRBJ1-2,TGCGCCAGCAGCATACGGGGGGCGCCGGATGGCTACACCTTC,CASSIRGAPDGYTF
NA,NA,TRBV10-3,TRBJ1-1,TGTGCCATCTCTACAGGGCCGACTGAAGCTTTCTTT,CAISTGPTEAFF
NA,NA,TRBV5-1,TRBJ2-4,TGCGCCACGCGTCCGGGACAAGAAGACATTCAGTACTTC,CATRPGQEDIQYF